This is a list of T cell receptor beta chains from one sample in a study of shared clonotypes between healthy human individuals. Generated by immunoSEQ multiplex PCR, the TCRdb table keeps only in-frame clones and is missing some. The sample includes about 2.1 million clones, over 85% seen only once; the top ten take about 1.7%. The source material was naive CD8+ T cells from PBMCs. These receptor sequences come from a man aged 18 to 29 in good health. Some clones in this sample may be carry-over from other donors' samples. The CDR3 runs from the conserved cysteine through the conserved F or W. A D gene is named only where the DNA matches it firmly. Clone size, where shown, is once, few, many, or a class for clones that have expanded.

v_call,clone_size,d_call,j_call,cdr3_nt,cdr3_aa
TRBV7-3,.,.,TRBJ1-2,TGTGCCAGCAGCCCTCGAGGGGAGAAAAACTATGGCTACACCTTC,CASSPRGEKNYGYTF
TRBV27,.,.,TRBJ1-1,TGTGCCAGCAGTTTGTCAGGAGCGAACACTGAAGCTTTCTTT,CASSLSGANTEAFF
TRBV7-9,.,TRBD2,TRBJ2-1,TGTGCCAGCAGCTTACGATTAGCGGGAGGGCTGGGGGATGAGCAGTTCTTC,CASSLRLAGGLGDEQFF
TRBV2,.,.,TRBJ1-5,TGTGCCAGCAGGGGGATCGGGCCAGTTGTCGGCCTTCAGCCCCAGCATTTT,CASRGIGPVVGLQPQHF
TRBV7-9,.,TRBD2,TRBJ2-3,TGTGCCAGCCACGTAGGTGGGAGGGCAAATACGCAGTATTTT,CASHVGGRANTQYF
TRBV10-3,.,.,TRBJ1-2,TGTGCCATCAGTGAGGCAGGGGCCCGTGGCTACACCTTC,CAISEAGARGYTF
TRBV5-1,.,TRBD2,TRBJ2-1,TGCGCCAGCAGCCTGACACTTCCGGGACTAGCGGGAGACTCCTACAATGAGCAGTTCTTC,CASSLTLPGLAGDSYNEQFF
TRBV5-6,.,TRBD1,TRBJ1-4,TGTGCCAGCAGCACGACAGGGGCGCGGGAAAAACTGTTTTTT,CASSTTGAREKLFF
TRBV27,.,TRBD1,TRBJ1-5,TGTGCCAGCAGTCCTGTTCCGGGACAGGTAGCTCAGCCCCAGCATTTT,CASSPVPGQVAQPQHF
TRBV4-1,.,TRBD1,TRBJ2-7,TGCGCCAGCAGCCAAGCTCCGGGACAGGACTCCGAGCAGTACTTC,CASSQAPGQDSEQYF
TRBV28,.,TRBD1,TRBJ1-5,TGTGCCAGCAGTTTGGGAGGGGGCAGCAATCAGCCCCAGCATTTT,CASSLGGGSNQPQHF
TRBV27,once,TRBD2,TRBJ2-1,TGTGCCAGCAGTTCGAGCTCCCTAGCGGGTCCACGTACTCAGCAGTTCTTC,CASSSSSLAGPRTQQFF
TRBV6-6,.,TRBD1,TRBJ1-2,TGTGCCAGCAGTCCTGACAGGGGGCGGCGGAATGGCTACACCTTC,CASSPDRGRRNGYTF
TRBV7-9,once,TRBD1,TRBJ2-7,TGTGCCGTAGGACAGGGTCCCTACGAGCAGTACTTC,CAVGQGPYEQYF
TRBV10-3,.,.,TRBJ2-7,TGTGCCATCAGTGAAGGGTCTCTCGAGCAGTACTTC,CAISEGSLEQYF
TRBV7-9,.,TRBD1,TRBJ1-2,TGTGCCAGCAGCTTAGCGAGGGGGCGGCTTGGTGGCTACACCTTC,CASSLARGRLGGYTF
TRBV6-5,.,TRBD1,TRBJ2-7,TGTGCCAGCAGTTACTTCCCGGGACAGGGAGCCTACGAGCAGTACTTC,CASSYFPGQGAYEQYF
TRBV7-9,.,TRBD2,TRBJ2-7,TGTGCCAGCAGCTGGGGGGGAGGGTACGAGCAGTACTTC,CASSWGGGYEQYF
TRBV5-6,.,TRBD1,TRBJ2-5,TGTGCCAGCAGCTTGGGGCAGGGGGTGGAGACCCAGTACTTC,CASSLGQGVETQYF
TRBV10-2,.,.,TRBJ1-1,TGCGCCAGCAGTGAGTCGGGCAAGAACACTGAAGCTTTCTTT,CASSESGKNTEAFF
TRBV2,.,.,TRBJ1-2,TGTGCCAGCGGCGGACCCGGGAGGAACGTCTATGGCTACACCTTC,CASGGPGRNVYGYTF
TRBV28,.,TRBD1,TRBJ2-7,TGTGCCAGCAGGGGGACAGGGAAATACGAGCAGTACTTC,CASRGTGKYEQYF
TRBV2,.,.,TRBJ2-7,TGTGCCAGCAGTAATGACAGAACGTTCTCCTACGAGCAGTACTTC,CASSNDRTFSYEQYF
TRBV29-1,.,.,TRBJ2-2,TGCAGCATAGCGGCCGGGGAGCTGTTTTTT,CSIAAGELFF
TRBV6-5,few,.,TRBJ1-1,TGTGCCAGCAGTTACGATGGGATTGAGGCTTTCTTT,CASSYDGIEAFF
TRBV28,.,.,TRBJ2-7,TGTGCCAGCAGTTCTCCCCTTGGGCACCTCTACGAGCAGTACTTC,CASSSPLGHLYEQYF
TRBV19,.,.,TRBJ1-2,TGTGCCAGTAGTACCGAGAGCTATAGGACGGGGAACTATGGCTACACCTTC,CASSTESYRTGNYGYTF
TRBV4-1,few,.,TRBJ1-5,TGCGCCAGCAGCCAGGGAGACATAAGCAATCAGCCCCAGCATTTT,CASSQGDISNQPQHF
TRBV4-1,few,TRBD2,TRBJ2-2,TGCGCCAGCAGCCAAGTCGAAGGTAGCGGGAGTCCCGGGGAGCTGTTTTTT,CASSQVEGSGSPGELFF
TRBV6-5,.,.,TRBJ1-2,TGTGCCAGCAGCTCGCTGGGCTACTACACCTTC,CASSSLGYYTF
TRBV6-5,.,.,TRBJ2-6,TGTGCCAGCAGTCGTACGGGGGCCAACGTCCTGACTTTC,CASSRTGANVLTF
TRBV5-1,.,TRBD1,TRBJ2-7,TGCGCCAGCAGCTTGACAGGACAGGGGCCCTACGAGCAGTACTTC,CASSLTGQGPYEQYF
TRBV19,.,.,TRBJ2-7,TGTGCCAGTAACCAGCCCCCCTACGAGCAGTACTTC,CASNQPPYEQYF
TRBV7-2,.,.,TRBJ2-3,TGTGCCAGCAGCTTTGGGCGGGGAAGCACAGATACGCAGTATTTT,CASSFGRGSTDTQYF
TRBV27,once,.,TRBJ2-1,TGTGCCAGCAGTTTATTGGGGGGAAGCTCCTACAATGAGCAGTTCTTC,CASSLLGGSSYNEQFF
TRBV20-1,.,.,TRBJ2-7,TGCAGTGCTAGAGTAAACCACGAGCAGTACTTC,CSARVNHEQYF
TRBV29-1,.,.,TRBJ2-1,TGCAGCGTTGAAGTGGGCTTCTCAAGGGTGAATGAGCAGTTCTTC,CSVEVGFSRVNEQFF
TRBV27,.,TRBD2,TRBJ2-3,TGTGCCAGCAGTTTATTCGCGGGAGGGCTAACAGATACGCAGTATTTT,CASSLFAGGLTDTQYF
TRBV29-1,once,.,TRBJ2-7,TGCAGCGCCCGGGACCGGCAAAGGAACGAGCAGTACTTC,CSARDRQRNEQYF
TRBV6-5,.,TRBD1,TRBJ2-1,TGTGCCAGCAGTTACTCCGCAGGACAGGGGTACAATGAGCAGTTCTTC,CASSYSAGQGYNEQFF
TRBV5-6,.,.,TRBJ2-7,TGTGCCAGCAGCTGGGGTGGACAGTACGAGCAGTACTTC,CASSWGGQYEQYF
TRBV6-4,.,.,TRBJ2-7,TGTGCCAGCAGTCCGTCAGGGGCCCTCTACGAGCAGTACTTC,CASSPSGALYEQYF
TRBV9,.,.,TRBJ1-3,TGTGCCAGCAGCCCGGGACGGAGCTCTGGAAACACCATATATTTT,CASSPGRSSGNTIYF
TRBV4-3,.,TRBD2,TRBJ2-1,TGCGCCAGCAGCCCGGGGACTAGCGGGTTTCTAGTTGGGGACAATGAGCAGTTCTTC,CASSPGTSGFLVGDNEQFF
TRBV6-5,.,.,TRBJ2-7,TGTGCCAGCAGCCTGAGGGACGGAGCCTACGAGCAGTACTTC,CASSLRDGAYEQYF
TRBV28,.,.,TRBJ2-5,TGTGCCAGCAGCCCGGGGACTTCTCGATGGGGAGAGACCCAGTACTTC,CASSPGTSRWGETQYF
TRBV7-6,.,.,TRBJ1-2,TGTGCCAGCAGCTTAGTCGGAGGAGATGGCTACACCTTC,CASSLVGGDGYTF
TRBV7-3,.,.,TRBJ2-6,TGTGCCAGCAGCTTTTCCGGTTTGCGCTCTGGGGCCAACGTCCTGACTTTC,CASSFSGLRSGANVLTF
TRBV4-3,.,TRBD1,TRBJ2-1,TGCGCCAGCAGCCTGGGACAGGGGGGAAATGAGCAGTTCTTC,CASSLGQGGNEQFF
TRBV5-8,.,.,TRBJ1-4,TGTGCCAGCAGCTTAGGGTATGCAGATGAAAAACTGTTTTTT,CASSLGYADEKLFF
TRBV4-3,.,.,TRBJ2-7,TGCGCCAGCAGCCAAGATCTAAGCCCCTCCTACGAGCAGTACTTC,CASSQDLSPSYEQYF
TRBV7-9,.,TRBD1,TRBJ2-7,TGTGCCAGCAGTTGGCCGGGACAGGGGGTTTACGAGCAGTACTTC,CASSWPGQGVYEQYF
TRBV18,once,.,TRBJ1-6,TGTGCCAGCTCCTACGGGGGGCAGAGACCCAATTCACCCCTCCACTTT,CASSYGGQRPNSPLHF
TRBV4-3,.,.,TRBJ2-1,TGCGCCAGCAGCCAAGCCCTTGTGGTAGCGGTCGGTGAGCAGTTCTTC,CASSQALVVAVGEQFF
TRBV30,once,.,TRBJ2-1,TGTGCCTGGAGTGTTGACTCGGGAGTAAACTCCTACAATGAGCAGTTCTTC,CAWSVDSGVNSYNEQFF
TRBV9,.,.,TRBJ1-2,TGTGCCAGCAGCGTAGTAGGGAACCCCAACTATGGCTACACCTTC,CASSVVGNPNYGYTF
TRBV27,.,TRBD2,TRBJ2-1,TGTGCCAGCAGTTCTGTAGCGGGGGCCTACAATGAGCAGTTCTTC,CASSSVAGAYNEQFF